This TCR beta chain comes out of a study of CD8 T cells in ankylosing spondylitis (dated by TCRdb to the late 2010s). As for the study more broadly: The study set out to find disease-linked TCR variants by profiling T cell receptor beta repertoires in ankylosing spondylitis patients and healthy donors. The whole study cohort included 108 healthy donors and around 25 ankylosing spondylitis patients. Peripheral blood was sampled, and synovial fluid was also collected from ankylosing spondylitis patients. Overall results and qualifications from the work: A TCR beta motif of roughly 8 highly homologous amino acid variants appeared characteristic of blood from ankylosing spondylitis patients. The disease-linked clones had a CD8+ phenotype and were found at relatively low frequencies in peripheral blood. The disease-linked clones were reported to be significantly enriched in matched synovial fluid samples from ankylosing spondylitis patients. Some motif variants had previously been reported in the synovial fluid and blood of reactive arthritis patients, which suggests shared mechanisms of disease initiation.

The table lists this clonotype with a few counts. The target of this receptor is not known. One base away there is no much larger clone; base qualities are not given. Spanning cysteine to phenylalanine, the CDR3 consists of 16 amino acids. The kept DNA is CDR3 alone, 48 bases in frame from the first base. V is clipped by 4 bases and J by 2 bases, and the sequence between their germline boundaries is 18 bases long. From a lookup of the germline V gene, CDR1 and CDR2 are ENHRY and SYGVKD. The sequencing machine was an Illumina HiSeq 2500. TCR beta libraries were prepared by quantitative 5'-RACE with molecular barcodes. The study's own analysis went as follows. To identify disease-linked TCR variants, a new computational method was used, one built on a probabilistic model of VDJ rearrangement. Using fastp at Q25 and MiXCR, TCRdb reprocessed the public reads and kept productive beta chains. Merged by CDR3 protein, the rows form single entries marked with the most common genes and DNA. The V and J calls were determined by TCRdb, not by the authors. Within this sample are 200,000 to 250,000 distinct CDR3 sequences, with roughly 18% of them counted one time only. The leading ten clones occupy roughly 42% of the sample.

The sequence links TRBV10-3 to TRBJ2-7; the D gene is perhaps TRBD1, from 6 matching bases. The source material was blood, either unsorted or a sorted T cell fraction (not recorded which). The TCR sequence derives from a male donor with ankylosing spondylitis. The sequenced DNA is TGTGCCATCAGTGGGTCAGCCTGGACAGCTACCTACGAGCAGTACTTC. The translation is CAISGSAWTATYEQYF.